These 13 T cell receptor beta chains were all obtained from the same sample, sequenced in a study of beta chain features in type 1 diabetes. Investigators reverse transcribed all isolated RNA, so they sequenced expressed TCRB transcripts. This table comes from immunoSEQ multiplex PCR, and its TCRdb copy is limited to in-frame clones, with some not included. The sample carries 280,000 or so clones, approximately 15% recorded once. Their antigen targets remain unknown. Study results and limitations: Among patients with Type 1 diabetes, TCRB CDR3s were moderately but significantly shorter in every one of the four CD4+ subsets.

Specimen: naive CD4+ T cells from blood. The receptors derive from a man younger than 35 with type 1 diabetes.

This clone turned up a few times. This rearrangement joins TRBV30 to TRBJ2-7, with D maybe TRBD2 (5 bases). Germline values: CDR1 GTSNPN, CDR2 SVGIG (reference sequence). This CDR3 is built from 16 residues. V lost 0 bases and J 4 bases, leaving 19 bases between the germline ends. CDR3 region: CAWSVGGRYPDYEQYF. In DNA, the CDR3 is TGTGCCTGGAGTGTAGGTGGGAGATACCCCGATTACGAGCAGTACTTC.

The chain is built from TRBV7-9 and TRBJ2-1; 13 bases match TRBD2. The ends lost 5 bases at V and 1 base at J; junction bases unmatched: 8. The CDR3 is 18 residues long. CDR1 and CDR2 (germline): SEHNR, FQNEAQ (reference sequence). CDR3 nucleotide sequence: TGTGCCAGCAGCGGTATGGGACTAGCGGGAAGGTCCTACAATGAGCAGTTCTTC. Translation gives CASSGMGLAGRSYNEQFF.

This clone has only a few counts. This sample includes further DNA sequences coding for the same CDR3. The rearrangement uses TRBV30 and TRBJ2-7; 10 bases align to TRBD1. Germline CDR1 reads GTSNPN; CDR2 reads SVGIG (reference sequence). The junction had 6 bases not matched to a gene; V was cut back by 8 bases and J by 2 bases. The CDR3 sequence is 13 residues long. CDR3 DNA: TGTGCCAGAGCCGGGACAGGGGCCTACGAGCAGTACTTC. Amino acids: CARAGTGAYEQYF.

The rearrangement uses TRBV7-2 and TRBJ2-2; TRBD2 matches at 8 bases. Germline V CDR1 and CDR2: SGHTA, FQGNSA. V lost 10 bases, J lost 0 bases, and 4 bases stayed unmatched. The CDR3 is 14 residues long. Written as DNA, the CDR3 is TGTGCCACCCCTAGCGGGTCGAACACCGGGGAGCTGTTTTTT. Translation: CATPSGSNTGELFF.

A few counts support this clone. The chain couples TRBV28 to TRBJ2-3; D remains unclear. The V end lost 7 bases, the J end lost 2 bases, and 10 bases lay between the germline ends. Germline CDR1 reads MDHEN; CDR2 reads SYDVKM. CDR3 length: 13 amino acids. The CDR3 is CASTDTYTDTQYF. CDR3 DNA: TGTGCCAGCACCGACACCTACACAGATACGCAGTATTTT.

This clone came up a few times. V is TRBV5-1 and J is TRBJ2-7, with D perhaps TRBD2 (5 bases). CDR3 size: 13 residues. The germline V and J ends were trimmed by 5 bases and 7 bases, with 16 bases remaining between them. Germline V CDR1 and CDR2: SGHRS, YFSETQ. This chain's CDR3 is CASSFREVGEQYF. In nucleotides, the CDR3 is TGCGCCAGCAGTTTTCGGGAAGTGGGGGAGCAGTACTTC.

The chain has TRBV4-3 and TRBJ2-1; D unclear. This CDR3 is 15 amino acids long. Germline CDR1 is LGHNA and CDR2 is YSLEER. Trimming took 3 bases from V and 7 from J, leaving 16 bases between them. CDR3 bases: TGCGCCAGCAGCCAGGTCATGTCGGTGACTAATGAGCAGTTCTTC. Its translation is CASSQVMSVTNEQFF.

This clone was picked up a small number of times. The V call is TRBV7-2, the J call TRBJ2-1; TRBD2 matches at 14 bases. Germline V gene data show CDR1 as SGHTA and CDR2 as FQGNSA. V was pared by 3 bases and J by 7 bases, with 5 bases of the junction left unmatched. The CDR3 is 16 amino acids. CDR3 protein: CASSFGLAGGENEQFF. The CDR3 DNA sequence: TGTGCCAGCAGCTTCGGACTAGCGGGAGGCGAGAATGAGCAGTTCTTC.

This clone was seen a handful of times. The gene calls are TRBV28 and TRBJ2-7; a possible D gene is TRBD2 (6 bases). V shed 7 bases and J shed 6 bases, with 16 bases lying between them. This CDR3 region has 13 residues. The V gene's germline CDR1 is MDHEN and CDR2 SYDVKM. The CDR3 loop is CASTSRGLGEQYF. The CDR3 bases are TGTGCCAGCACCTCCCGGGGGTTAGGCGAGCAGTACTTC.

The chain carries TRBV7-9 and TRBJ2-7; 8 bases align to TRBD1. V was pared by 6 bases and J by 0 bases, with 7 bases of the junction left unmatched. The CDR3 spans 15 residues. The V gene's germline CDR1 is SEHNR and CDR2 FQNEAQ (reference sequence). CDR3 sequence reads: CASSFGQGLSYEQYF. In DNA, the CDR3 is TGTGCCAGCAGTTTTGGACAGGGACTCTCCTACGAGCAGTACTTC.

The sample holds a few counts of this clone. The chain combines TRBV18 with TRBJ1-3; 11 bases align to TRBD1. The CDR3 runs 15 residues. Germline CDR1 and CDR2: KGHSH and LQKENI. Germline trimming cut 6 bases from V and 7 bases from J; bases unmatched to any gene: 8. CDR3 nucleotide sequence: TGTGCCAGCTCGGCGGGACAGGGGGATTGGAACACCATATATTTT. Protein: CASSAGQGDWNTIYF.

V and J are TRBV28 and TRBJ1-2; D remains unclear. V lost 3 bases and J lost 4, with 9 bases in between. Per the germline V gene, CDR1 is MDHEN and CDR2 is SYDVKM. There are 13 residues in the CDR3. This CDR3 is CASSLVGGYGYTF. The CDR3, as DNA: TGTGCCAGCAGTTTGGTGGGAGGCTATGGCTACACCTTC.

The gene calls are TRBV9 and TRBJ2-1, with D tentatively TRBD1 (5 bases). CDR3 size: 15 residues. Trimming stripped 0 bases from V and 7 bases from J, with 14 bases between. Germline CDR1 reads SGDLS; CDR2 reads YYNGEE. The DNA of the CDR3 is TGTGCCAGCAGCGTAGAAGGGGCTTACCGAAATGAGCAGTTCTTC. Protein: CASSVEGAYRNEQFF.